One and the same sample provided the 12 T cell receptor beta chains below, sequenced in a study of cytomegalovirus exposure and HLA in healthy donors (dated by TCRdb to about 2017). Libraries were made using the immunoSEQ multiplex PCR assay. For the multiplex PCR, a mixture combining 60 forward primers for TCR Vbeta segments and 13 reverse primers for TCR Jbeta segments was used. TCRdb limited this immuneACCESS table to in-frame rearrangements with V and J called. A share of clones is missing; checked studies link under half to unresolved V genes, and the rest is unexplained. The sample contains under 200,000 clones, roughly 87% of them found a single time. More than 0.45% of the sample is in the top ten clones. Sequenced input: PBMCs. The receptor set was obtained from a woman aged 45 to 65 in good health and CMV-seronegative.

CDR3 in amino acids: CASSGHELAYEQYF. CDR3 DNA: TGTGCCAGCAGCGGACACGAACTAGCATACGAGCAGTACTTC. V gene TRBV7-8 combines with J gene TRBJ2-7; D may be TRBD2 (6 bases). The CDR3 length is 14 residues. The V and J ends lost 5 bases and 4 bases respectively, with 15 bases between them. The germline V gene has CDR1 SGHVS and CDR2 FQNEAQ.

V usage is TRBV18 and J usage is TRBJ2-7; D ambiguous. Germline V gene sequence: CDR1 KGHSH, CDR2 LQKENI. Trimming took off 5 bases at V and 2 bases at J, with 13 bases between the two ends. This CDR3 is 14 amino acids long. The CDR3 sequence: CASSTEWQAYEQYF. CDR3 nucleotide sequence: TGTGCCAGCTCAACCGAATGGCAGGCCTACGAGCAGTACTTC.

V and J are TRBV9 and TRBJ2-5; 9 bases are shared with TRBD1. CDR1 is SGDLS and CDR2 is YYNGEE in the germline V gene. This CDR3 is built from 16 residues. Germline trimming cut 3 bases from V and 7 bases from J; bases unmatched to any gene: 13. The CDR3 is CASSGGPPQGAVTQYF. The CDR3 DNA reads TGTGCCAGCAGCGGGGGCCCCCCACAGGGGGCAGTGACCCAGTACTTC.

The chain links TRBV28 to TRBJ2-7; 9 bases map to TRBD1. The CDR3 is 13 residues long. Germline CDR1 reads MDHEN; CDR2 reads SYDVKM. The V and J ends lost 4 bases and 5 bases, in that order; junction bases with no gene match: 3. The CDR3 is CASSWTGEDEQYF. CDR3 sequence (DNA): TGTGCCAGCAGTTGGACAGGGGAAGACGAGCAGTACTTC.

This chain's CDR3 is CASSDGQGGANVLTF. CDR3 coding DNA: TGTGCCAGCAGTGATGGACAGGGGGGGGCCAACGTCCTGACTTTC. This chain joins TRBV6-1 and TRBJ2-6; 9 bases map to TRBD1. There are 15 residues in the CDR3. The V and J ends lost 3 bases and 4 bases, in that order; junction bases with no gene match: 1. The germline CDR1 and CDR2 sequences are MNHNS and SASEGT.

The chain links TRBV5-8 to TRBJ2-7; TRBD1 might be the D (5 bases). The V end lost 2 bases, the J end lost 9 bases, and 18 bases lay between the germline ends. CDR1 SGHTS and CDR2 YDEGEE come from the germline V gene. The CDR3 length is 14 residues. CDR3 bases: TGTGCCAGCAGCTTAGAACAGGTCGGAATCAGGCAGTACTTC. This translates into CASSLEQVGIRQYF.

The chain recombines TRBV5-6 with TRBJ2-3, with 9 positions matching TRBD2. After removal of 4 bases from V and 5 bases from J, the junction contained 8 bases not matched to a gene. This CDR3 has 15 amino acids. The germline gives CDR1 SGHDT, CDR2 YYEEEE. Here the CDR3 DNA reads TGTGCCAGCAGCACCGCGGGGGGGCCGGGAGATACGCAGTATTTT. This gives the protein CASSTAGGPGDTQYF.

V gene TRBV27 combines with J gene TRBJ1-2; 8 bases fit TRBD1. The V gene end was trimmed by 6 bases and the J gene end by 7 bases; junction bases not matched to a gene: 10. Germline-derived CDR1 and CDR2 are MNHEY and SMNVEV (reference sequence). This CDR3 contains 14 residues. CDR3 residues: CASRATGGGVGYTF. CDR3 nucleotide sequence: TGTGCCAGCAGAGCTACAGGGGGAGGGGTTGGCTACACCTTC.

The chain recombines TRBV11-3 with TRBJ2-1; D is perhaps TRBD2 (7 bases). V was pared by 5 bases and J by 8 bases, with 16 bases between. Germline V gene lookup returns CDR1 SGHNT and CDR2 YENEEA. CDR3 length equals 14 residues. CDR3 DNA: TGTGCCAGCAGCCCTCGGCGGGGGCAGGATGAGCAGTTCTTC. Translated, it gives CASSPRRGQDEQFF.

The CDR3 loop is CASSLFALPGEETQYF. The CDR3 DNA is TGCGCCAGCAGCTTGTTCGCTTTGCCCGGGGAAGAGACCCAGTACTTC. V is TRBV5-1 and J is TRBJ2-5; tentative D call: TRBD2 (5 bases). V lost 1 base to trimming and J lost 3 bases, with 16 bases between them. In germline, CDR1 is SGHRS, CDR2 YFSETQ. CDR3 length: 16 amino acids. Combining the CDR3 with reference TRBV5-1 and TRBJ2-5 gives the whole variable domain KAGVTQTPRYLIKTRGQQVTLSCSPISGHRSVSWYQQTPGQGLQFLFEYFSETQRNKGNFPGRFSGRQFSNSRSEMNVSTLELGDSALYLCASSLFALPGEETQYFGPGTRLLVL.

This sequence joins TRBV4-3 and TRBJ2-2, with a weak D call TRBD2 (6 bases). Germline lookup yields CDR1 LGHNA and CDR2 YSLEER. The CDR3 has 17 residues. V shed 0 bases and J shed 1 base, with 12 bases lying between them. In nucleotides, the CDR3 is TGCGCCAGCAGCCAAGATTTGTGGACTAAGAACACCGGGGAGCTGTTTTTT. Translated: CASSQDLWTKNTGELFF.

This chain connects TRBV19 to TRBJ1-5, with D tentatively TRBD1 (6 bases). The ends were cut back, 8 bases at V and 3 bases at J, with 20 bases in the middle. This CDR3 contains 16 residues. CDR1 and CDR2 (germline): LNHDA, SQIVND (reference sequence). The CDR3 reads CASRWGGTFANQPQHF. The CDR3 nucleotides read TGTGCCAGTCGTTGGGGAGGGACATTCGCCAATCAGCCCCAGCATTTT.